The 15 T cell receptor beta chains presented below share a single source sample, sequenced in a study of blood T cell repertoires in COVID-19. Profiled with immunoSEQ multiplex PCR; TCRdb holds only in-frame clones, not every one. This table has approximately 46,000 clones, approximately 85% appearing once. Sequenced input: peripheral blood. The receptor source for this set is a woman in her sixties with acute or convalescent COVID-19.

J is TRBJ2-3 and V is TRBV4-1; TRBD1 might be the D (5 bases). The germline gives CDR1 MGHRA, CDR2 YSYEKL. The CDR3 runs 14 residues. V dropped 1 base and J dropped 2 bases, with 7 bases sitting between them. The CDR3: CASSQAGFTDTQYF. In DNA, the CDR3 is TGCGCCAGCAGCCAAGCAGGGTTCACAGATACGCAGTATTTT.

This clone was recorded a few times. This rearrangement joins TRBV12-3 or TRBV12-4 to TRBJ1-3; D perhaps matches TRBD1 (6 bases). Trimming shortened V by 6 bases and J by 0 bases, and 6 bases separated the two germline ends. This CDR3 spans 13 amino acids. In DNA, the CDR3 is TGTGCCAGCAGGGACAGCTCTGGAAACACCATATATTTT. Translating it yields CASRDSSGNTIYF.

This clone was seen a few times. The chain employs TRBV2 and TRBJ1-1; D is perhaps TRBD1 (6 bases). The V end lost 1 base, the J end lost 8 bases, and 8 bases lay between the germline ends. Germline V gene lookup returns CDR1 SNHLY and CDR2 FYNNEI. The CDR3 consists of 12 residues. The CDR3 region is CASSEVRGEAFF. In DNA, the CDR3 is TGTGCCAGCAGTGAAGTCAGGGGCGAAGCTTTCTTT.

This chain links TRBV4-2 with TRBJ1-2; D possibly corresponds to TRBD1 (6 bases). The germline V gene has CDR1 LGHNA and CDR2 YNFKEQ. This CDR3 region has 13 residues. Deletions cut 1 base from V and 8 bases from J, with 11 bases between. CDR3 coding DNA: TGTGCCAGCAGCCAAGCCTCAGGGGTCGGCTACACCTTC. Translated, it gives CASSQASGVGYTF.

Here the CDR3 DNA reads TGTGCCACCAGTGCCCACATTGGAGAGACCCAGTACTTC. Translating it yields CATSAHIGETQYF. This sequence joins TRBV24-1 and TRBJ2-5, with D hard to call. This CDR3 has 13 residues. V was pared by 5 bases and J by 4 bases, with 10 bases between. Looked up from germline, CDR1 is KGHDR and CDR2 is SFDVKD.

The gene calls are TRBV3-1 (or the pseudogene TRBV3-2) and TRBJ2-5, with D tentatively TRBD2 (5 bases). The V gene's germline CDR1 is LGHDT and CDR2 YNNKEL (reference sequence). Between the trimmed V and J ends, which lost 1 base and 5 bases, there was a span of 11 bases. CDR3 length: 14 residues. The CDR3: CASSQGPTGETQYF. DNA of the CDR3: TGTGCCAGCAGCCAAGGTCCGACGGGGGAGACCCAGTACTTC.

The rearrangement joins TRBV3-1 (or the pseudogene TRBV3-2) to TRBJ1-2; D uncertain. V shed 2 bases and J shed 1 base, with 5 bases lying between them. This CDR3 region has 13 residues. Germline lookup yields CDR1 LGHDT and CDR2 YNNKEL (reference sequence). This chain's CDR3 is CASSQNSNYGYTF. CDR3 nucleotides: TGTGCCAGCAGCCAAAACAGTAACTATGGCTACACCTTC.

This clone was seen a single time. The rearrangement links TRBV7-9 to TRBJ1-1; 11 bases fit TRBD1. V lost 4 bases, J lost 3 bases, and 7 bases stayed unmatched. The CDR3 has 16 amino acids. The V gene's germline CDR1 is SEHNR and CDR2 FQNEAQ (reference sequence). Here the CDR3 reads CASSSRTGGGYTEAFF. The DNA for the CDR3 is TGTGCCAGCAGCTCCCGGACAGGGGGCGGCTACACTGAAGCTTTCTTT. The entire variable domain, with the rest obtained from reference TRBV7-9 and TRBJ1-1, is as follows: DTGVSQNPRHKITKRGQNVTFRCDPISEHNRLYWYRQTLGQGPEFLTYFQNEAQLEKSRLLSDRFSAERPKGSFSTLEIQRTEQGDSAMYLCASSSRTGGGYTEAFFGQGTRLTVV.

The V gene is TRBV28, the J gene TRBJ1-2, with 10 bases that match TRBD1. The CDR3 has 15 amino acids. V trimming: 3 bases; J trimming: 7 bases; junction bases outside the gene matches: 8. Germline V gives CDR1 MDHEN, CDR2 SYDVKM. This CDR3 reads CASSLGTGVSGGYTF. CDR3 bases: TGTGCCAGCAGTTTGGGGACAGGGGTTTCGGGTGGCTACACCTTC.

This clone was seen only a few times. This chain connects TRBV18 to TRBJ1-1; weak D call: TRBD1 (6 bases). The CDR3 extends over 15 amino acids. V was shortened by 5 bases and J by 10 bases, with 23 bases between the two germline ends. Germline V gene lookup returns CDR1 KGHSH and CDR2 LQKENI. This CDR3 is CASSDATGLTIGAFF. The CDR3 DNA follows: TGTGCCAGCTCAGACGCCACAGGGCTTACTATTGGAGCTTTCTTT.

The chain employs TRBV5-6 and TRBJ1-2; D is undetermined. The V and J ends lost 0 bases and 4 bases respectively, with 10 bases between them. CDR1 and CDR2 from the germline V gene are SGHDT and YYEEEE. This CDR3 spans 14 amino acids. DNA of the CDR3: TGTGCCAGCAGCTTGGGGCAGCGGATCTATGGCTACACCTTC. It is translated as CASSLGQRIYGYTF.

This chain connects TRBV9 to TRBJ2-7, with TRBD1 as a possible D gene (5 bases). This CDR3 contains 16 residues. The V and J ends lost 0 bases and 2 bases respectively, with 15 bases between them. Germline-derived CDR1 and CDR2 are SGDLS and YYNGEE. CDR3 in DNA: TGTGCCAGCAGCGTAGGGGTGGCAGACAGAACCTACGAGCAGTACTTC. Residues: CASSVGVADRTYEQYF.

The chain is built from TRBV7-9 and TRBJ2-2, with TRBD2 as a possible D gene (6 bases). The CDR3 has 15 amino acids. Germline values: CDR1 SEHNR, CDR2 FQNEAQ (reference sequence). The V end was cut by 7 bases, the J end by 4 bases, with 16 bases between. CDR3 coding DNA: TGTGCCAGCAACCCGCAGTCGGGAGCCACCGGGGAGCTGTTTTTT. This translates into CASNPQSGATGELFF.

The gene calls are TRBV5-1 and TRBJ2-5; TRBD1 matches at 7 bases. Trimming removed 4 bases from V and 6 bases from J; junction bases left unmatched: 18. Germline values: CDR1 SGHRS, CDR2 YFSETQ. CDR3 size: 17 residues. The CDR3 bases are TGCGCCAGCAGCGGCCCTACTATCCGGGACAGTAAGCAGACCCAGTACTTC. This encodes CASSGPTIRDSKQTQYF. Supplemented by reference TRBV5-1 and TRBJ2-5, the full variable domain reads KAGVTQTPRYLIKTRGQQVTLSCSPISGHRSVSWYQQTPGQGLQFLFEYFSETQRNKGNFPGRFSGRQFSNSRSEMNVSTLELGDSALYLCASSGPTIRDSKQTQYFGPGTRLLVL.

The V call is TRBV10-3, the J call TRBJ1-5; unclear D gene. This CDR3 spans 13 amino acids. V gave up 5 bases and J gave up 0 bases, with 5 bases separating them. Germline assignment: CDR1 ENHRY and CDR2 SYGVKD. Here the CDR3 DNA reads TGTGCCATCAGTCCAGGTAGCAATCAGCCCCAGCATTTT. Amino acids: CAISPGSNQPQHF.